The rows below give T cell receptor beta chains drawn from one sample of a study of T cells in tuberculosis. Libraries were prepared by immunoSEQ multiplex PCR; TCRdb keeps only in-frame clonotypes and omits some of them. The sample includes 80,000 to 100,000 clones, roughly 91% of them seen just once. The sequenced material came from CD1b-GMM tetramer-negative cells sorted from PBMCs. Receptors were obtained from an adult woman with latent tuberculosis. CDR3s include the opening cysteine and the closing phenylalanine or tryptophan. D genes are given only for firm matches. Clone size, where shown, is once, few, many, or a class for clones that have expanded.

clone_size	j_call	v_call	d_call	cdr3_aa	cdr3_nt
NA	TRBJ1-5	TRBV12-5	TRBD1	CASGSGTGVQPQHF	TGTGCTAGTGGTTCGGGGACAGGGGTTCAGCCCCAGCATTTT
NA	TRBJ2-3	TRBV19	TRBD2	CASSIASGGTDTQYF	TGTGCCAGTAGTATTGCCAGCGGGGGCACAGATACGCAGTATTTT
NA	TRBJ2-7	TRBV4-1	TRBD2	CASSHERLAPGRVVYEQYF	TGCGCCAGCAGCCACGAGAGACTAGCTCCCGGTCGGGTCGTCTACGAGCAGTACTTC
NA	TRBJ1-1	TRBV9	NA	CASSALGGATEAFF	TGTGCCAGCAGCGCCCTGGGGGGTGCCACTGAAGCTTTCTTT
NA	TRBJ2-3	TRBV7-2	NA	CASSSTALDTQYF	TGTGCCAGCAGCTCCACTGCACTAGATACGCAGTATTTT
once	TRBJ2-5	TRBV5-4	TRBD1	CASSSIRGRVQETQYF	TGTGCCAGCAGCTCAATCAGGGGGCGGGTCCAAGAGACCCAGTACTTC
NA	TRBJ2-1	TRBV11-1	NA	CASSPGSASSYNEQFF	TGTGCCAGCAGCCCAGGGTCCGCTAGCTCCTACAATGAGCAGTTCTTC
NA	TRBJ2-2	TRBV5-5	TRBD2	CASSPTSGGAAGELFF	TGTGCCAGCAGCCCCACTAGCGGGGGGGCGGCCGGGGAGCTGTTTTTT
NA	TRBJ1-6	TRBV2	NA	CASMGGMSYNSPLHF	TGTGCCAGCATGGGGGGGATGTCCTATAATTCACCCCTCCACTTT
NA	TRBJ1-1	TRBV6-6	TRBD1	CASSYDSDQGASEAFF	TGTGCCAGCAGTTACGATTCGGACCAGGGGGCCTCCGAAGCTTTCTTT
NA	TRBJ2-3	TRBV5-6	NA	CASSLDQGSDTQYF	TGTGCCAGCAGCTTGGACCAGGGGAGCGATACGCAGTATTTT
NA	TRBJ1-2	TRBV5-6	NA	CASSSYRVPTGGYTF	TGTGCCAGCAGCTCGTACAGGGTTCCCACTGGGGGCTACACCTTC
NA	TRBJ2-5	TRBV2	NA	CASRVQGGREETQYF	TGTGCCAGCAGAGTACAGGGAGGGCGAGAAGAGACCCAGTACTTC
once	TRBJ2-7	TRBV18	TRBD2	CASGGGSYEQYF	TGTGCCAGCGGCGGGGGCTCCTACGAGCAGTACTTC
NA	TRBJ2-7	TRBV7-8	TRBD2	CASSQSGGPYEQYF	TGTGCCAGCAGCCAATCGGGGGGTCCGTACGAGCAGTACTTC
NA	TRBJ1-2	TRBV13	NA	CASSPGIGNYGYTF	TGTGCCAGCAGCCCGGGGATAGGAAACTATGGCTACACCTTC
NA	TRBJ2-5	TRBV27	NA	CASSRYGTQETQYF	TGTGCCAGCAGCCGGTACGGGACACAAGAGACCCAGTACTTC
NA	TRBJ2-7	TRBV11-2	TRBD2	CASRGGALLYYEQYF	TGTGCCAGCAGGGGAGGGGCCCTTCTTTACTACGAGCAGTACTTC
NA	TRBJ2-3	TRBV4-1	TRBD2	CASSQAPDGGAGDTQYF	TGCGCCAGCAGCCAAGCCCCGGACGGGGGGGCCGGAGATACGCAGTATTTT
NA	TRBJ1-4	TRBV25-1	TRBD1	CASSDPDRGRTNEKLFF	TGTGCCAGCAGTGACCCGGACAGGGGTCGAACTAATGAAAAACTGTTTTTT
NA	TRBJ2-5	TRBV5-1	TRBD1	CASSPDRAQETQYF	TGCGCCAGCAGCCCCGACAGGGCTCAAGAGACCCAGTACTTC
NA	TRBJ1-6	TRBV19	NA	CASSRQIGDSPLHF	TGTGCCAGTAGTCGCCAAATCGGGGATTCACCCCTCCACTTT
NA	TRBJ1-1	TRBV9	NA	CASSVQSGQTEAFF	TGTGCCAGCAGCGTTCAGAGCGGACAGACCGAAGCTTTCTTT
once	TRBJ2-1	TRBV2	NA	CASSDGGGEQFF	TGTGCCAGCAGTGATGGTGGGGGGGAGCAGTTCTTC
NA	TRBJ1-1	TRBV7-8	NA	CASSLGQATEAFF	TGTGCCAGCAGCTTAGGACAGGCCACTGAAGCTTTCTTT
NA	TRBJ2-3	TRBV11-2	TRBD2	CASTYRGGPADTQYF	TGTGCCAGCACTTATCGGGGGGGCCCAGCAGATACGCAGTATTTT
NA	TRBJ2-5	TRBV11-3	TRBD1	CASSPTGGASGETQYF	TGTGCCAGCAGCCCGACAGGGGGCGCGTCGGGTGAGACCCAGTACTTC
NA	TRBJ2-1	TRBV5-1	TRBD1	CASSLEPGQGRNEQFF	TGCGCCAGCAGCTTGGAGCCGGGACAGGGAAGGAATGAGCAGTTCTTC
NA	TRBJ1-6	TRBV6-5	TRBD1	CASSLLGTGDSPLHF	TGTGCCAGCAGTCTCCTCGGGACAGGGGATTCACCCCTCCACTTT
NA	TRBJ1-2	TRBV5-1	TRBD1	CASSPEGQGAGYTF	TGCGCCAGCAGCCCCGAAGGACAGGGGGCTGGCTACACCTTC
NA	TRBJ2-2	TRBV7-7	NA	CASSPKAGMTGELFF	TGTGCTAGCAGCCCCAAGGCAGGGATGACCGGGGAGCTGTTTTTT
NA	TRBJ1-5	TRBV5-4	NA	CASSTGGAGQPQHF	TGTGCCAGCAGCACGGGGGGGGCTGGGCAGCCCCAGCATTTT
NA	TRBJ2-2	TRBV27	TRBD2	CASSTFSGGAHGELFF	TGTGCCAGCAGTACTTTTAGCGGGGGGGCGCACGGGGAGCTGTTTTTT
NA	TRBJ2-5	TRBV30	NA	CAWSDQGSQYF	TGTGCCTGGAGCGATCAGGGGTCCCAGTACTTC
NA	TRBJ1-1	TRBV19	TRBD1	CASSFRQGAVNTEAFF	TGTGCCAGTAGTTTCAGACAGGGGGCCGTGAACACTGAAGCTTTCTTT
NA	TRBJ1-2	TRBV29-1	NA	CSVERGEFGGYTF	TGCAGCGTTGAACGGGGAGAGTTCGGTGGCTACACCTTC
NA	TRBJ1-2	TRBV29-1	TRBD1	CSEGALGTEDGYTF	TGCAGCGAGGGGGCCTTAGGGACGGAGGATGGCTACACCTTC
NA	TRBJ2-5	TRBV7-2	TRBD2	CASSLDISGGVKTQYF	TGTGCCAGCAGCTTAGATATTAGCGGGGGGGTGAAGACCCAGTACTTC
NA	TRBJ1-3	TRBV19	NA	CATQGSYLDTIYF	TGTGCCACACAGGGCTCATATTTAGACACCATATATTTT
once	TRBJ2-4	TRBV4-3	TRBD2	CASSQDPSGGATNIQYF	TGCGCCAGCAGCCAAGATCCCAGCGGGGGGGCCACAAACATTCAGTACTTC
NA	TRBJ1-2	TRBV15	NA	CATSREWEAGYGYTF	TGTGCCACCAGCAGAGAGTGGGAGGCGGGGTATGGCTACACCTTC
NA	TRBJ2-4	TRBV4-1	NA	CASSQGNEGGYDIQYF	TGCGCCAGCAGCCAAGGAAACGAGGGGGGGTACGACATTCAGTACTTC
NA	TRBJ1-2	TRBV2	NA	CASSERQGILGGYTF	TGTGCCAGCAGTGAACGGCAGGGAATATTGGGTGGCTACACCTTC
NA	TRBJ1-2	TRBV9	NA	CASSEAGQYYGYTF	TGTGCCAGCAGCGAAGCGGGACAATACTATGGCTACACCTTC
NA	TRBJ1-3	TRBV7-6	NA	CASSSQGPRNTIYF	TGTGCCAGCAGCTCACAGGGTCCCCGAAACACCATATATTTT
once	TRBJ1-5	TRBV19	NA	CASSISGRQYSNQPQHF	TGTGCCAGTAGTATAAGTGGCCGACAGTATAGCAATCAGCCCCAGCATTTT
NA	TRBJ2-3	TRBV29-1	NA	CSVEGQGPDTQYF	TGCAGCGTTGAGGGGCAGGGCCCAGATACGCAGTATTTT
NA	TRBJ2-5	TRBV19	NA	CASNIPGVQETQYF	TGTGCCAGTAACATCCCGGGGGTGCAAGAGACCCAGTACTTC
NA	TRBJ1-1	TRBV19	NA	CASSIGGGEAFF	TGTGCCAGTAGTATCGGGGGGGGTGAAGCTTTCTTT
NA	TRBJ2-1	TRBV9	TRBD2	CASSVGSGGPGNEQFF	TGTGCCAGCAGCGTAGGTAGCGGGGGGCCAGGGAATGAGCAGTTCTTC
NA	TRBJ2-2	TRBV10-2	NA	CAGQRANTGELFF	TGCGCCGGTCAGCGGGCCAACACCGGGGAGCTGTTTTTT
NA	TRBJ1-6	TRBV4-1	NA	CASSQDTWTESYNSPLHF	TGCGCCAGCAGCCAAGATACCTGGACAGAGTCCTATAATTCACCCCTCCACTTT
NA	TRBJ2-4	TRBV28	NA	CASSLTAQPRLAKNIQYF	TGTGCCAGCAGTTTAACGGCGCAGCCGAGGTTGGCCAAAAACATTCAGTACTTC
NA	TRBJ1-2	TRBV19	TRBD1	CASSMSSGGFYGYTF	TGTGCCAGTAGTATGTCATCAGGGGGTTTCTATGGCTACACCTTC